Sequencing of this T cell receptor (beta chain) was carried out in a study of T cells in Graves' hyperthyroidism and ophthalmopathy. Across the study: Peripheral blood was taken when the disease was first diagnosed, before any treatment began.

Study conclusions and caveats: Onset of ophthalmopathy came a median approximately 6.8 months after the model predicted it.

Trimming removed 3 bases at V and 1 base at J, with 5 bases between. This CDR3 comprises 13 residues. CDR1 and CDR2 (germline): SGHNT, YENEEA. This clonotype was picked up many times. The antigen is undetermined. The diagnostic basis comprised clinical symptoms, serum thyroxine and TRAb, thyroid ultrasound and orbital computed tomography. The PBMCs were taken from approximately 11 ml of fresh peripheral blood. Researchers took RNA transcripts and amplified the TCR beta CDR3 regions from them. HTBI primers were the set used in a first-round RT-PCR of the TCR CDR3. A single record per CDR3 protein comes from TCRdb applying MiXCR to the multiplex PCR reads. Of 550,000 to 600,000 distinct CDR3 sequences listed, over 15% were seen once; the top ten hold roughly 18%.

The clonotype was recovered from a woman between 18 and 30 years old with Graves' hyperthyroidism. The rearrangement joins TRBV11-3 to TRBJ2-3, with D unresolved. Material for sequencing was blood. The CDR3 bases are TGTGCCAGCAGCTTTTACGGCACAGATACGCAGTATTTT. This gives the protein CASSFYGTDTQYF.